The 2 T cell receptor beta chains listed next were all sequenced from one sample in a study of blood T cells in healthy people across ages. Combining a sample-barcoded 5' primer with a J-beta primer mix, a second PCR ran for roughly 7 to 11 cycles. One entry per CDR3 protein results from TCRdb running MiXCR on the 5' RACE reads. The sample contains around 800,000 distinct CDR3 sequences, about half of which appear only once. Input material: blood. These TCRs come from a man older than 75 in good health.

This clonotype was counted a few times. The chain combines TRBV12-3 or TRBV12-4 with TRBJ1-2, with 9 bases that match TRBD1. V was pared by 5 bases and J by 8 bases, with 9 bases of the junction left unmatched. This CDR3 comprises 14 residues. The chain's CDR3 is CASSTGTGSWGYTF. The CDR3 DNA is TGTGCCAGCAGTACCGGGACAGGGTCTTGGGGCTACACCTTC.

This clonotype was seen only a few times. The chain's CDR3 is CASTLTGVEQYF. The CDR3 nucleotides are TGTGCCAGCACCTTGACAGGGGTCGAGCAGTACTTC. J is TRBJ2-7 and V is TRBV12-3 or TRBV12-4; 8 bases align to TRBD1. The CDR3 runs 12 residues. The trim removed 7 bases at V and 6 bases at J, leaving 5 bases unmatched.